This is a list of T cell receptor beta chains from one sample in a study of radiation and T cells in renal cell carcinoma. Method: immunoSEQ multiplex PCR; TCRdb's copy keeps in-frame clones and lacks some. Of approximately 120,000 clones listed, about four fifths were seen once; the top ten hold roughly 6%. The sequencing here drew on blood, taken from a patient whose treatment included radiotherapy and nephrectomy. The receptors were gathered from a man in his fifties with renal cell carcinoma. The CDR3 runs from the conserved cysteine through the conserved F or W. The D gene is left open where the match is weak. Only part of the rows carry a size: once, few, many, or a class if the clone is expanded.

>once|TRBJ2-7|TRBV4-3|TRBD2
TGCGCCAGCAGCCAAGATCTCAGTCTAGCGGGGGTGGGGCAGTACTTC
CASSQDLSLAGVGQYF
>NA|TRBJ1-5|TRBV2|NA
TGTGCCAGCAGGGGGCAGGCCAATCAGCCCCAGCATTTT
CASRGQANQPQHF
>NA|TRBJ2-3|TRBV27|TRBD2
TGTGCCAGCAGTTCTGTTCTAGCGGGGGATACGCAGTATTTT
CASSSVLAGDTQYF
>NA|TRBJ2-5|TRBV29-1|NA
TGCAGCGTTGAGGGGGCCGTACGGGAGACCCAGTACTTC
CSVEGAVRETQYF
>few|TRBJ1-6|TRBV6-1|NA
TGTGCCAGCAGATCCTTCGGGTGGAATTCACCCCTCCACTTT
CASRSFGWNSPLHF
>few|TRBJ2-6|TRBV2|TRBD2
TGTGCCAGCAGTGGCTTTACTAGCGGGGGGCTCTCTGGGGCCAACGTCCTGACTTTC
CASSGFTSGGLSGANVLTF
>NA|TRBJ1-2|TRBV2|TRBD1
TGTGCCAGCAGACCACAGGGGTTTTATGGCTACACCTTC
CASRPQGFYGYTF
>NA|TRBJ2-7|TRBV5-4|NA
TGTGCCAGCAGCTTAGGTCGGGAGCAGTACTTC
CASSLGREQYF
>NA|TRBJ1-5|TRBV7-9|NA
TGTGCCAGCAGCCGAGGAGAAGCCTCGGGTCAGCCCCAGCATTTT
CASSRGEASGQPQHF
>NA|TRBJ2-3|TRBV19|TRBD1
TGTGCCAGTAGTATAGATCTTAGGACAGGGGCCGATACGCAGTATTTT
CASSIDLRTGADTQYF
>NA|TRBJ2-3|TRBV6-6|TRBD2
TGTGCCAGCAGTAGCGTTAGCGGGGGCACAGATACGCAGTATTTT
CASSSVSGGTDTQYF
>NA|TRBJ2-5|TRBV16|NA
TGTGCCAGCAGCCAATCGTTGGGATGGGGGCGAGAGACCCAGTACTTC
CASSQSLGWGRETQYF
>NA|TRBJ2-6|TRBV5-4|NA
TGTGCCAGCAGCTTGGGGGTTCCTGGGGCCAACGTCCTGACTTTC
CASSLGVPGANVLTF